A single sample gave rise to the 32 T cell receptor beta chains below, sequenced in a study. Using immunoSEQ multiplex PCR, the repertoire was profiled, and TCRdb retains in-frame clones only, with some absent. This sample has around 54,000 clones, with 85% to 95% found just once. The sequenced sample was PBMCs. These receptors all stem from a man between 40 and 49 years old with rheumatoid arthritis.

This chain connects TRBV5-4 to TRBJ2-2; D not certain. V was clipped by 3 bases and J by 7 bases, with 19 bases between them. The CDR3 consists of 16 residues. In germline, CDR1 is SGHNT, CDR2 YYREEE (reference sequence). CDR3 DNA: TGTGCCAGCAGCTCCGCCAAAAGAGAATTTAGCGGGGAGCTGTTTTTT. This codes for CASSSAKREFSGELFF.

In its sample, this clone was seen once. The chain recombines TRBV6-6 with TRBJ1-6, with D tentatively TRBD1 (6 bases). Germline CDR1 reads MNHNY; CDR2 reads SVGAGI (reference sequence). V was trimmed by 11 bases and J by 7 bases, leaving 18 bases between them. The CDR3 totals 14 residues. The CDR3 region has the DNA TGTGCCTTTCCCACAGAGGGGGGCAATTCACCCCTCCACTTT. Translating gives CAFPTEGGNSPLHF.

The chain has TRBV2 and TRBJ1-2; unclear D gene. V shed 3 bases and J shed 1 base, with 6 bases lying between them. In germline, CDR1 is SNHLY, CDR2 FYNNEI. The CDR3 runs 13 residues. CDR3 sequence: CASSDSVNYGYTF. Here the CDR3 DNA reads TGTGCCAGCAGTGACTCCGTTAACTATGGCTACACCTTC.

The V gene is TRBV5-1, the J gene TRBJ1-1, with TRBD1 as a possible D gene (6 bases). The CDR3 consists of 16 residues. CDR1 and CDR2 (germline): SGHRS, YFSETQ. The V end lost 6 bases, the J end lost 1 base, and 19 bases lay between the germline ends. In nucleotides, the CDR3 is TGCGCCAGCAACCTTTTGACCGGGACAAAGAACACTGAAGCTTTCTTT. This codes for CASNLLTGTKNTEAFF.

The CDR3 region is CASSRRGGDTEAFF. DNA for the CDR3: TGTGCCAGCAGCCGAAGGGGAGGGGACACTGAAGCTTTCTTT. The chain combines TRBV6-5 with TRBJ1-1, with a possible D match to TRBD1 (5 bases). V gave up 6 bases and J gave up 3 bases, with 14 bases separating them. CDR3 length equals 14 residues. Germline V gene sequence: CDR1 MNHEY, CDR2 SVGAGI.

As DNA, the CDR3 is TGCAGCGTTGATTACAGGGGGAACACTGAAGCTTTCTTT. Translated: CSVDYRGNTEAFF. The chain recombines TRBV29-1 with TRBJ1-1, with 7 bases that match TRBD1. Germline CDR1 reads SQVTM; CDR2 reads ANQGSEA. The CDR3 totals 13 residues. Trimming cost V 3 bases and J 1 base; bases outside gene matches: 2.

The chain links TRBV10-3 to TRBJ2-3; 9 bases align to TRBD2. CDR3 length: 16 amino acids. CDR1 and CDR2 (germline): ENHRY, SYGVKD. With V trimmed by 2 bases and J by 3 bases, 6 bases remained unmatched. The CDR3 sequence: CAISESSGSRTDTQYF. The CDR3 DNA sequence: TGTGCCATCAGTGAGAGTAGCGGGAGTCGGACAGATACGCAGTATTTT.

J is TRBJ1-1 and V is TRBV7-8; weak D call: TRBD1 (5 bases). Trimming took 5 bases from V and 4 from J, leaving 29 bases between them. This CDR3 spans 19 amino acids. Germline lookup yields CDR1 SGHVS and CDR2 FQNEAQ. In DNA, the CDR3 is TGTGCCAGCAGCCCCAGGCCGGTAAAAGGGGTTTCTATTTTCACTGAAGCTTTCTTT. Its protein product is CASSPRPVKGVSIFTEAFF.

The chain links TRBV3-1 (or the pseudogene TRBV3-2) to TRBJ1-5, with 10 nucleotides matching TRBD1. Germline V lookup: CDR1 LGHDT, CDR2 YNNKEL (reference sequence). The CDR3 runs 15 residues. V was clipped by 4 bases and J by 4 bases; unmatched bases: 4. CDR3 sequence reads: CASSPRQGANQPQHF. For the CDR3, the DNA is TGTGCCAGCAGCCCCCGACAGGGGGCAAATCAGCCCCAGCATTTT.

V is TRBV5-1 and J is TRBJ2-2, with D possibly TRBD1 on 6 matching bases. CDR3 length: 15 residues. Germline V gene lookup returns CDR1 SGHRS and CDR2 YFSETQ. Trimming left V 4 bases short and J 1 base short, with 11 bases between. The CDR3 coding sequence is TGCGCCAGCAGCACGATGACAGGGAACACCGGGGAGCTGTTTTTT. Its translation: CASSTMTGNTGELFF.

The rearrangement uses TRBV18 and TRBJ2-3; 8 nucleotides match TRBD2. Germline V gene data show CDR1 as KGHSH and CDR2 as LQKENI. This CDR3 is built from 16 residues. V shed 0 bases and J 2 bases; nucleotides not matched to a gene: 4. CDR3 in DNA: TGTGCCAGCTCACCACCTCAGCGGGAGAACACAGATACGCAGTATTTT. As protein: CASSPPQRENTDTQYF.

CDR3 protein: CASSLGGASTSGANVLTF. The CDR3 bases are TGCGCCAGCAGCCTGGGAGGGGCATCAACCTCTGGGGCCAACGTCCTGACTTTC. This chain uses TRBV5-1 with TRBJ2-6; 7 bases are a match to TRBD2. V shed 4 bases, J shed 0 bases, and the junction held 10 bases outside the gene matches. The germline V gene has CDR1 SGHRS and CDR2 YFSETQ. The CDR3 extends over 18 amino acids.

A note on this clone: At the DNA level, this CDR3 is encoded by other sequences in the same sample as well. This chain links TRBV24-1 with TRBJ2-7; weak D call: TRBD2 (5 bases). The V and J ends lost 4 bases and 5 bases respectively, with 5 bases between them. Germline CDR1 KGHDR, CDR2 SFDVKD. This CDR3 spans 11 amino acids. CDR3 in amino acids: CATSDGDEQYF. The CDR3 DNA reads as TGTGCCACCAGTGACGGGGACGAGCAGTACTTC.

V is TRBV6-4 and J is TRBJ2-1; a weak D match, TRBD2 (5 bases). The V gene's germline CDR1 is MRHNA and CDR2 SNTAGT. The ends were cut back, 3 bases at V and 0 bases at J, with 9 bases in the middle. The CDR3 has 15 residues. CDR3 in amino acids: CASSEEESSYNEQFF. In DNA, the CDR3 is TGTGCCAGCAGTGAGGAGGAGAGCTCCTACAATGAGCAGTTCTTC.

This chain links TRBV21-1 with TRBJ2-5. TRBV21-1 is listed as a pseudogene. The length of the CDR3 is 15 residues. CDR3 bases: TGTGCCAGCGGGTTTGGTACTCTTGTGGGGGAGACCCAGTACTTC. Translation: CASGFGTLVGETQYF.

The genes are TRBV29-1 and TRBJ2-2; the D gene is possibly TRBD2 (5 bases). CDR1 and CDR2 (germline): SQVTM, ANQGSEA. The V end lost 5 bases, the J end lost 7 bases, and 11 bases lay between the germline ends. This CDR3 has 12 residues. This chain's CDR3 is CSVTHSGGELFF. CDR3 DNA sequence: TGCAGCGTTACGCACAGCGGCGGGGAGCTGTTTTTT.

The chain carries TRBV3-1 (or the pseudogene TRBV3-2) and TRBJ2-7; 15 bases are a match to TRBD2. The germline gives CDR1 LGHDT, CDR2 YNNKEL (reference sequence). V shed 1 base and J 2 bases; nucleotides not matched to a gene: 12. This CDR3 spans 20 amino acids. As DNA, the CDR3 is TGTGCCAGCAGCCAAGTAAGGGGACTAGCGGGGGGATCTCATCCCTACGAGCAGTACTTC. Translated: CASSQVRGLAGGSHPYEQYF.

This clone was detected once. The chain links TRBV7-9 to TRBJ1-3, with D perhaps TRBD1 (6 bases). V shed 2 bases and J shed 4 bases, with 18 bases lying between them. Germline CDR1 and CDR2: SEHNR and FQNEAQ (reference sequence). This CDR3 is 17 amino acids long. CDR3 sequence (DNA): TGTGCCAGCAGCTTAACGAGCGGGGGCGCGGAAGGAAACACCATATATTTT. This encodes CASSLTSGGAEGNTIYF. Combining the CDR3 with reference TRBV7-9 and TRBJ1-3 gives the whole variable domain DTGVSQNPRHKITKRGQNVTFRCDPISEHNRLYWYRQTLGQGPEFLTYFQNEAQLEKSRLLSDRFSAERPKGSFSTLEIQRTEQGDSAMYLCASSLTSGGAEGNTIYFGEGSWLTVV.

The chain combines TRBV4-2 with TRBJ2-1; 11 nucleotides line up with TRBD2. The V and J ends lost 4 bases and 4 bases, in that order; junction bases with no gene match: 6. Germline V CDR1 and CDR2: LGHNA, YNFKEQ. The CDR3 consists of 16 residues. The DNA for the CDR3 is TGTGCCAGCAGCCCACTAGCGGGGGTTACTTACAATGAGCAGTTCTTC. It is translated as CASSPLAGVTYNEQFF.

V usage is TRBV10-1 and J usage is TRBJ2-7; the D gene is possibly TRBD1 (5 bases). There are 14 residues in the CDR3. The germline V gene has CDR1 WNHNN and CDR2 SYGVQD (reference sequence). Trimming left V 6 bases short and J 0 bases short, with 12 bases between. This CDR3 reads CASSPVQGSYEQYF. Here the CDR3 DNA reads TGCGCCAGCAGCCCCGTCCAGGGCTCCTACGAGCAGTACTTC.

This CDR3 reads CATSDPTIEGQINTGELFF. The CDR3 region has the DNA TGTGCCACCAGTGATCCCACTATTGAGGGACAAATTAACACCGGGGAGCTGTTTTTT. V is TRBV24-1 and J is TRBJ2-2, with a tentative D call TRBD1 (6 bases). The CDR3 sequence is 19 residues long. Germline V gene sequence: CDR1 KGHDR, CDR2 SFDVKD. V lost 3 bases and J 2 bases, leaving 21 bases between the germline ends.

The J gene is TRBJ1-1, the V gene TRBV29-1; no definite D call. Trimming took 5 bases from V and 0 from J, leaving 19 bases between them. The V gene's germline CDR1 is SQVTM and CDR2 ANQGSEA. The CDR3 is 16 amino acids. CDR3 bases: TGCAGCGTTCTAAGGTGGAGGGTCGGAATGAACACTGAAGCTTTCTTT. It codes for CSVLRWRVGMNTEAFF.

V and J are TRBV25-1 and TRBJ2-7; D is uncertain. This CDR3 region has 13 residues. Germline V CDR1 and CDR2: MGHDK, SYGVNS. Trimming took 2 bases from V and 3 from J, leaving 8 bases between them. The CDR3: CASSERKGYEQYF. For the CDR3, the DNA is TGTGCCAGCAGTGAAAGGAAAGGCTACGAGCAGTACTTC.

This rearrangement joins TRBV6-5 to TRBJ1-6; 7 bases map to TRBD1. This CDR3 is 13 amino acids long. CDR1 MNHEY and CDR2 SVGAGI come from the germline V gene. V lost 7 bases to trimming and J lost 10 bases; unmatched junction nucleotides: 7. CDR3 bases: TGTGCCAGCATGGTGAGGGGGCAATCACCCCTCCACTTT. It translates to CASMVRGQSPLHF.

This chain uses TRBV6-2 or TRBV6-3 with TRBJ2-3, with 7 bases lining up with TRBD2. CDR1 and CDR2 (germline): MNHEY, SVGEGT. There are 14 residues in the CDR3. The V segment lost 2 bases and the J segment 4 bases; nucleotides outside the gene matches: 3. Here the CDR3 reads CASSYTAGADTQYF. The DNA of the CDR3 is TGTGCCAGCAGTTACACGGCGGGAGCAGATACGCAGTATTTT.

V is TRBV5-1 and J is TRBJ2-7; D is unclear. V dropped 1 base and J dropped 3 bases, with 14 bases sitting between them. The CDR3 loop spans 15 amino acids. The germline CDR1 and CDR2 sequences are SGHRS and YFSETQ. The CDR3 is CASSLLAETIYEQYF. In nucleotides, the CDR3 is TGCGCCAGCAGCTTGTTGGCAGAGACAATCTACGAGCAGTACTTC.

The J gene is TRBJ2-5, the V gene TRBV5-4; D gene ambiguous. In germline, CDR1 is SGHNT, CDR2 YYREEE (reference sequence). Deletions cut 0 bases from V and 3 bases from J, with 3 bases between. This CDR3 has 12 residues. CDR3 sequence: CASSLGEETQYF. CDR3 bases: TGTGCCAGCAGCTTGGGCGAAGAGACCCAGTACTTC.

A single count supports this clone. This chain joins TRBV12-3 or TRBV12-4 and TRBJ2-7; 8 bases are a match to TRBD1. This CDR3 is 13 amino acids long. The V segment lost 6 bases and the J segment 2 bases; nucleotides outside the gene matches: 3. This CDR3 is CASSGTGPYEQYF. The CDR3 region has the DNA TGTGCCAGCAGCGGGACAGGACCCTACGAGCAGTACTTC.

V usage is TRBV29-1 and J usage is TRBJ2-5; 9 bases align to TRBD2. CDR3 length: 13 residues. Per germline, CDR1 SQVTM and CDR2 ANQGSEA. The V segment lost 7 bases and the J segment 4 bases; nucleotides outside the gene matches: 7. Here the CDR3 DNA reads TGCAGCGGGGGGACTAGCAGGGCAGAGACCCAGTACTTC. Encoded protein: CSGGTSRAETQYF. The complete variable domain, with remaining parts taken from reference TRBV29-1 and TRBJ2-5, reads SAVISQKPSRDICQRGTSLTIQCQVDSQVTMMFWYRQQPGQSLTLIATANQGSEATYESGFVIDKFPISRPNLTFSTLTVSNMSPEDSSIYLCSGGTSRAETQYFGPGTRLLVL.

The chain is built from TRBV11-3 and TRBJ2-1; 13 bases line up with TRBD2. CDR1 is SGHNT, CDR2 YENEEA, per germline. The CDR3 sequence is 16 residues long. V shed 2 bases, J shed 7 bases, and the junction held 5 bases outside the gene matches. The CDR3 sequence is CASSLKGTSGMNEQFF. The CDR3 region has the DNA TGTGCCAGCAGCTTAAAAGGGACTAGCGGGATGAATGAGCAGTTCTTC.

This chain links TRBV27 with TRBJ1-1, with TRBD1 identical over 8 bases. Looked up from germline, CDR1 is MNHEY and CDR2 is SMNVEV (reference sequence). The CDR3 is 13 residues long. The trim removed 3 bases at V and 8 bases at J, leaving 5 bases unmatched. The CDR3 DNA reads as TGTGCCAGCAGTTTCACCGGACAGGGCGAAGCTTTCTTT. Its protein product is CASSFTGQGEAFF.

The CDR3 coding sequence is TGTGCCAGCTCAACCTCCCACAGGGCCGATCAGCCCCAGCATTTT. Residues: CASSTSHRADQPQHF. The chain joins TRBV18 to TRBJ1-5; a weak D match, TRBD1 (6 bases). This CDR3 region has 15 residues. Germline CDR1 and CDR2: KGHSH and LQKENI. The V end was cut by 5 bases, the J end by 5 bases, with 16 bases between.